What follows are 22 T cell receptor beta chains derived from one specimen sequenced in a study of read filtering for tumor transcriptome and immune sequencing. This library used 300 to 450 ng RNA and molecular barcoded adaptors spanning alpha/delta and beta/gamma chains. A single record per CDR3 protein comes from TCRdb applying MiXCR to the reads. The repertoire holds 100,000 to 150,000 distinct CDR3 sequences, with 13% as singletons. Sequenced material: a population of CD138-negative cells sorted from bone marrow. The receptors were sampled from a donor aged 40 or over with multiple myeloma.

This clonotype has ten or more counts. The chain employs TRBV10-3 and TRBJ2-3, with a weak D call TRBD1 (5 bases). The CDR3 runs to 12 residues. Germline CDR1 reads ENHRY; CDR2 reads SYGVKD. V shed 2 bases and J shed 5 bases, with 5 bases lying between them. CDR3 bases: TGTGCCATCAGTGAGAGGGGAGATACGCAGTATTTT. The encoded protein is CAISERGDTQYF.

V is TRBV20-1 and J is TRBJ1-2; no definite D call. The V end was cut by 0 bases, the J end by 7 bases, with 9 bases between. The germline CDR1 and CDR2 sequences are DFQATT and SNEGSKA (reference sequence). This CDR3 spans 12 amino acids. The CDR3 DNA is TGCAGTGCTAGAGAGTTTTTGCTTGGCTACACCTTC. Protein: CSAREFLLGYTF.

This clonotype was seen many times. The J gene is TRBJ2-1, the V gene TRBV5-1, with 10 positions matching TRBD2. V was pared by 5 bases and J by 7 bases, with 9 bases of the junction left unmatched. In germline, CDR1 is SGHRS, CDR2 YFSETQ. The CDR3 totals 15 residues. Here the CDR3 reads CASRSPGLAINEQFF. In DNA, the CDR3 is TGCGCCAGCAGGTCACCGGGACTAGCGATAAATGAGCAGTTCTTC.

This clonotype was detected only a few times. The chain couples TRBV18 to TRBJ2-1; D is perhaps TRBD2 (5 bases). Per germline, CDR1 KGHSH and CDR2 LQKENI. The CDR3 is made up of 15 amino acids. V was cut by 2 bases and J by 4 bases, with 12 bases left in between. The CDR3 bases are TGTGCCAGCTCACCATTAGTCGGGGAATACAATGAGCAGTTCTTC. Its protein is CASSPLVGEYNEQFF.

There are many counts of this clonotype. The chain has TRBV6-6 and TRBJ2-2, with D possibly TRBD1 on 5 matching bases. CDR3 length: 14 residues. Per germline, CDR1 MNHNY and CDR2 SVGAGI (reference sequence). Trimming left V 6 bases short and J 1 base short, with 9 bases between. CDR3 nucleotides: TGTGCCAGCAGAGACAGCCAGAACACCGGGGAGCTGTTTTTT. As protein: CASRDSQNTGELFF.

This clonotype was picked up many times. The rearrangement uses TRBV5-4 and TRBJ2-5; D might be TRBD2 (5 bases). Germline CDR1 SGHNT, CDR2 YYREEE (reference sequence). CDR3 size: 14 residues. V was pared by 4 bases and J by 2 bases, with 12 bases between. DNA of the CDR3: TGTGCCAGCAGCAAGGACCTAGCTCAAGAGACCCAGTACTTC. Its translation: CASSKDLAQETQYF.

This clonotype appeared many times. The rearrangement links TRBV5-6 to TRBJ1-6; no clear D gene. Trimming took 4 bases from V and 8 from J, leaving 13 bases between them. CDR3 size: 14 residues. Germline CDR1 SGHDT, CDR2 YYEEEE. The CDR3 protein is CASSVPSVYSPLHF. CDR3 nucleotides: TGTGCCAGCAGCGTCCCCTCGGTATATTCACCCCTCCACTTT.

For this clonotype: A much larger clone lies a single base off, so this may be a read error. The J gene is TRBJ2-7, the V gene TRBV9; D gene ambiguous. The V end was cut by 7 bases, the J end by 0 bases, with 14 bases between. The germline CDR1 and CDR2 sequences are SGDLS and YYNGEE. The CDR3 is 14 amino acids. CDR3: CASCPRQDSYEQYF. The CDR3 nucleotides read TGTGCCAGCTGCCCACGTCAAGACTCCTACGAGCAGTACTTC.

Points on this clonotype: The CDR3 does not end in the conserved phenylalanine or tryptophan, so this is likely a read error. The rearrangement joins TRBV4-1 to TRBJ1-1, with 7 bases matching TRBD1. Germline CDR1 reads MGHRA; CDR2 reads YSYEKL. The CDR3 covers 15 residues. The CDR3 sequence: CAGSRGTAMNTEAFS. CDR3 coding DNA: TGCGCCGGCAGCCGGGGGACAGCAATGAACACTGAAGCTTTCTCT.

This clonotype was picked up many times. The gene calls are TRBV18 and TRBJ2-1; D gene ambiguous. The CDR3 has 16 residues. Trimming removed 0 bases from V and 5 bases from J, with 14 bases in between. Germline lookup yields CDR1 KGHSH and CDR2 LQKENI. The CDR3 region is CASSPPRGSDNNEQFF. The CDR3 DNA follows: TGTGCCAGCTCACCACCGAGAGGCTCAGATAACAATGAGCAGTTCTTC.

This clonotype has ten or more counts. CDR3 in DNA: TGTGCCAGCAGCTCGATAACCACAGATACGCAGTATTTT. Its translation: CASSSITTDTQYF. This chain uses TRBV5-4 with TRBJ2-3; unclear D gene. Between the trimmed V and J ends, which lost 3 bases and 2 bases, there was a span of 7 bases. Germline lookup yields CDR1 SGHNT and CDR2 YYREEE (reference sequence). The length of the CDR3 is 13 residues.

Many counts were recorded for this clonotype. V gene TRBV2 combines with J gene TRBJ1-4; D is unclear. V was pared by 3 bases and J by 6 bases, with 8 bases between. Germline V gene lookup returns CDR1 SNHLY and CDR2 FYNNEI. This CDR3 has 13 amino acids. CDR3 loop: CASSDSEYEKLFF. CDR3 DNA sequence: TGTGCCAGCAGTGATTCCGAGTATGAAAAACTGTTTTTT.

At least ten counts were recorded for this clonotype. CDR3 in DNA: TGTGCCAGCAGTACGGGGACAGGAGCCCCACGGACCCAGTACTTC. Its protein is CASSTGTGAPRTQYF. The V gene is TRBV12-3 or TRBV12-4, the J gene TRBJ2-5; 8 nucleotides align to TRBD1. After removal of 5 bases from V and 7 bases from J, the junction contained 12 bases not matched to a gene. The CDR3 spans 15 residues.

At least ten counts were recorded for this clonotype. The chain uses TRBV3-1 and TRBJ2-1; tentatively, D is TRBD2 (6 bases). The V gene lost 2 bases and the J gene lost 6 bases, with 11 bases spanning the gap. Germline V lookup: CDR1 LGHDT, CDR2 YNNKEL (reference sequence). This CDR3 is 14 amino acids long. The CDR3 DNA reads as TGTGCCAGCAGCCAAACGGGAGCACCCAATGAGCAGTTCTTC. Residues: CASSQTGAPNEQFF.

This clonotype has ten or more counts. DNA of the CDR3: TGTGCCAGCAGCCAAGAACCGGGCCTGAACACTGAAGCTTTCTTT. It yields the protein CASSQEPGLNTEAFF. The chain employs TRBV4-2 and TRBJ1-1; D gene uncertain. From germline, CDR1 is LGHNA and CDR2 YNFKEQ. The CDR3 runs to 15 residues. Trimming took off 0 bases at V and 0 bases at J, with 8 bases between the two ends.

This clonotype occurred many times. CDR3 nucleotide sequence: TGCAGCGCTGGATTTTCGGGGGAAAAACTGTTTTTT. Translated, it gives CSAGFSGEKLFF. This chain joins TRBV29-1 and TRBJ1-4; D ambiguous. CDR1 and CDR2 from the germline V gene are SQVTM and ANQGSEA. The length of the CDR3 is 12 residues. V lost 7 bases, J lost 8 bases, and 14 bases lay in between.

In this sample, this clonotype turned up many times. The genes are TRBV3-1 and TRBJ2-1; D call uncertain. CDR1 is LGHDT and CDR2 is YNNKEL in the germline V gene (reference sequence). This CDR3 has 15 amino acids. The germline V and J ends were trimmed by 0 bases and 5 bases, with 11 bases remaining between them. As DNA, the CDR3 is TGTGCCAGCAGCCAAGATCTGCTCCCTAACAATGAGCAGTTCTTC. Translated: CASSQDLLPNNEQFF.

This clonotype was observed at least ten times. This chain connects TRBV7-2 to TRBJ1-1, with TRBD1 as a possible D gene (6 bases). The germline gives CDR1 SGHTA, CDR2 FQGNSA. V gave up 2 bases and J gave up 6 bases, with 10 bases separating them. The CDR3 loop spans 13 amino acids. This chain's CDR3 is CASSLQGFSEAFF. In nucleotides, the CDR3 is TGTGCCAGCAGCTTACAGGGGTTCTCTGAAGCTTTCTTT.

The sample holds many counts of this clonotype. The V call is TRBV5-6, the J call TRBJ2-2, with D unresolved. Germline loops: CDR1 SGHDT, CDR2 YYEEEE. V was trimmed by 0 bases and J by 0 bases, leaving 9 bases between them. The CDR3 has 16 residues. The CDR3 DNA follows: TGTGCCAGCAGCTTGGGCACCTTCACGAACACCGGGGAGCTGTTTTTT. Its translation is CASSLGTFTNTGELFF. Together with reference TRBV5-6 and TRBJ2-2, the CDR3 gives the full variable domain: DAGVTQSPTHLIKTRGQQVTLRCSPKSGHDTVSWYQQALGQGPQFIFQYYEEEERQRGNFPDRFSGHQFPNYSSELNVNALLLGDSALYLCASSLGTFTNTGELFFGEGSRLTVL.

This clonotype was detected many times. This chain joins TRBV9 and TRBJ2-3; D is unclear. CDR1 and CDR2 (germline): SGDLS, YYNGEE. Trimming took 3 bases from V and 0 from J, leaving 8 bases between them. This CDR3 is built from 14 residues. The CDR3 DNA reads TGTGCCAGCAGCGCTAAAACTAGCACAGATACGCAGTATTTT. This encodes CASSAKTSTDTQYF. The whole variable domain, remainder taken from reference TRBV9 and TRBJ2-3, is DSGVTQTPKHLITATGQRVTLRCSPRSGDLSVYWYQQSLDQGLQFLIQYYNGEERAKGNILERFSAQQFPDLHSELNLSSLELGDSALYFCASSAKTSTDTQYFGPGTRLTVL.

This clonotype was found many times. This sequence joins TRBV30 and TRBJ1-2; D uncertain. The CDR3 covers 12 residues. V lost 2 bases and J lost 5, with 9 bases in between. Per germline, CDR1 GTSNPN and CDR2 SVGIG (reference sequence). CDR3 DNA sequence: TGTGCCTGGAGTACATCTGGGTATGGCTACACCTTC. Its translation: CAWSTSGYGYTF.

The chain carries TRBV28 and TRBJ2-7, with unresolved D. The CDR3 is made up of 14 amino acids. The V gene lost 6 bases and the J gene lost 0 bases, with 12 bases spanning the gap. Looked up from germline, CDR1 is MDHEN and CDR2 is SYDVKM. The CDR3 is CASSPNSVSYEQYF. The CDR3 bases are TGTGCCAGCAGCCCTAACTCGGTCTCCTACGAGCAGTACTTC.